The 27 T cell receptor beta chains reported below all come from one sample, sequenced in a study of blood T cell repertoires in COVID-19. TCRdb keeps only in-frame clones here, not all; method: immunoSEQ multiplex PCR. The sample comprises approximately 240,000 clones, 70% to 90% of which are singletons, and 2% to 2.5% rests with the top ten. The specimen sequenced was peripheral blood. Receptor source: a woman between 40 and 50 years old who had recovered from COVID-19.

A single count supports this clone. V and J are TRBV5-5 and TRBJ2-4; 9 bases align to TRBD2. The germline V gene has CDR1 SGHKS and CDR2 YYEKEE (reference sequence). With 6 bases clipped from V and 5 bases from J, the junction kept 12 bases outside the gene matches. The length of the CDR3 is 16 residues. In nucleotides, the CDR3 is TGTGCCAGCATCCTAGGCGCTAGCGGGAAAGAAAACATTCAGTACTTC. Its protein is CASILGASGKENIQYF.

The CDR3 DNA follows: TGTGCCAGCACAGACTATGTTTCCTATGAGCAGTTCTTC. Translated: CASTDYVSYEQFF. The chain employs TRBV7-9 and TRBJ2-1; D perhaps matches TRBD2 (5 bases). There are 13 residues in the CDR3. Looked up from germline, CDR1 is SEHNR and CDR2 is FQNEAQ (reference sequence). The ends were cut back, 7 bases at V and 8 bases at J, with 15 bases in the middle.

This chain connects TRBV7-3 to TRBJ2-1, with 12 nucleotides matching TRBD2. The CDR3 totals 14 residues. The germline V gene encodes CDR1 SGHTA and CDR2 FQGTGA. V dropped 2 bases and J dropped 10; count of bases not matched to a gene: 3. The CDR3 loop reads CASSLLAGGPEQFF. The DNA of the CDR3 is TGTGCCAGCAGCTTACTAGCGGGGGGGCCCGAGCAGTTCTTC.

This clone has a handful of counts. The J gene is TRBJ1-1, the V gene TRBV7-2, with TRBD1 as a possible D gene (6 bases). Germline V gene lookup returns CDR1 SGHTA and CDR2 FQGNSA. V gave up 3 bases and J gave up 3 bases, with 14 bases separating them. This CDR3 contains 15 residues. The CDR3 nucleotides are TGTGCCAGCAGCTTGGTATGGGGGCAAGACACTGAAGCTTTCTTT. Its translation is CASSLVWGQDTEAFF.

This clone turned up a few times. This chain links TRBV19 with TRBJ1-5; possible D gene TRBD1, 5 bases. Germline-derived CDR1 and CDR2 are LNHDA and SQIVND (reference sequence). Trimming shortened V by 3 bases and J by 0 bases, and 9 bases separated the two germline ends. This CDR3 has 15 amino acids. CDR3 coding DNA: TGTGCCAGTAGTATGCGGCAGGGTAGCAATCAGCCCCAGCATTTT. Protein sequence: CASSMRQGSNQPQHF. Complete variable domain (other parts from reference TRBV19 and TRBJ1-5): DGGITQSPKYLFRKEGQNVTLSCEQNLNHDAMYWYRQDPGQGLRLIYYSQIVNDFQKGDIAEGYSVSREKKESFPLTVTSAQKNPTAFYLCASSMRQGSNQPQHFGDGTRLSIL.

V usage is TRBV5-1 and J usage is TRBJ2-4; 14 bases map to TRBD2. After removal of 2 bases from V and 0 bases from J, the junction contained 1 base not matched to a gene. Looked up from germline, CDR1 is SGHRS and CDR2 is YFSETQ. CDR3 length: 17 residues. CDR3 coding DNA: TGCGCCAGCAGCTTTGGACTAGCGGGAGGAGCCAAAAACATTCAGTACTTC. Its protein product is CASSFGLAGGAKNIQYF.

The V and J genes are TRBV4-1 and TRBJ1-5; D not certain. The CDR3 is 16 amino acids. V was pared by 0 bases and J by 7 bases, with 16 bases between. From germline, CDR1 is MGHRA and CDR2 YSYEKL. Written as DNA, the CDR3 is TGCGCCAGCAGCCAAGAAACCTCGGGATCAGGCCAGCCCCAGCATTTT. It specifies CASSQETSGSGQPQHF.

This sequence joins TRBV14 and TRBJ1-2; TRBD1 matches 7 bases. The germline V gene has CDR1 SGHDN and CDR2 FVKESK. CDR3 length: 14 residues. With 1 base clipped from V and 4 bases from J, the junction kept 3 bases outside the gene matches. CDR3 bases: TGTGCCAGCAGCCAAGGCCGGGACAGCTATGGCTACACCTTC. It specifies CASSQGRDSYGYTF.

A few counts support this clone. This chain joins TRBV5-1 and TRBJ1-3; TRBD1 agrees at 10 bases. J gave up 2 bases and V 5 bases, and 4 bases lay outside the gene matches. Germline V gene data show CDR1 as SGHRS and CDR2 as YFSETQ. This CDR3 is built from 15 residues. This CDR3 reads CASRPTGGTGNTIYF. The DNA for the CDR3 is TGCGCCAGCAGGCCGACAGGGGGCACTGGAAACACCATATATTTT.

In its sample, this clone was seen once. The rearrangement links TRBV6-6 to TRBJ2-3, with D perhaps TRBD1 (6 bases). CDR1 and CDR2 (germline): MNHNY, SVGAGI (reference sequence). Trimming shortened V by 0 bases and J by 4 bases, and 14 bases separated the two germline ends. The CDR3 extends over 16 amino acids. CDR3 sequence (DNA): TGTGCCAGCAGTTACTCGGCAGGGGAAGGCGCAGATACGCAGTATTTT. Protein sequence: CASSYSAGEGADTQYF.

This clone has just one count. The chain couples TRBV30 to TRBJ1-6; D remains unclear. The germline gives CDR1 GTSNPN, CDR2 SVGIG (reference sequence). The CDR3 contains 17 residues. The V end was cut by 0 bases, the J end by 5 bases, with 17 bases between. The CDR3 DNA reads TGTGCCTGGAGTGTACGCCCCCCTGGTAACAATAATTCACCCCTCCACTTT. Translating gives CAWSVRPPGNNNSPLHF.

The V gene is TRBV6-5, the J gene TRBJ1-5; the match to TRBD1 covers 10 bases. There are 14 residues in the CDR3. Germline V gene data show CDR1 as MNHEY and CDR2 as SVGAGI. V shed 6 bases and J 3 bases; nucleotides not matched to a gene: 2. The CDR3 spells CASSDRGLNQPQHF. CDR3 nucleotide sequence: TGTGCCAGCAGCGACAGGGGGCTCAATCAGCCCCAGCATTTT.

V usage is TRBV24-1 and J usage is TRBJ2-7; TRBD2 matches 7 bases. J gave up 3 bases and V 4 bases, and 8 bases lay outside the gene matches. The CDR3 runs to 15 residues. Germline values: CDR1 KGHDR, CDR2 SFDVKD. The CDR3, as DNA: TGTGCCACCAGTGACTCTAGCGGTTCTTACTACGAGCAGTACTTC. Translation: CATSDSSGSYYEQYF.

J is TRBJ2-2 and V is TRBV19; TRBD2 matches 12 bases. The CDR3 sequence is 16 residues long. The ends lost 7 bases at V and 3 bases at J; junction bases unmatched: 6. Germline CDR1 and CDR2: LNHDA and SQIVND (reference sequence). CDR3: CASTKLAGGHTGELFF. As DNA, the CDR3 is TGTGCCAGTACCAAACTAGCGGGGGGCCACACCGGGGAGCTGTTTTTT.

The chain couples TRBV21-1 to TRBJ2-7; TRBD2, the table's D call, lacks a check against the DNA. TRBV21-1 is an annotated pseudogene. There are 18 residues in the CDR3. The CDR3 bases are TGTGCCAGCAGCAAAGGGCGGGGGCAACAGGGAGGGAGCTACGAGCAGTACTTC. Residues: CASSKGRGQQGGSYEQYF.

V is TRBV7-2 and J is TRBJ2-2; 13 bases are a match to TRBD2. Germline V gene data show CDR1 as SGHTA and CDR2 as FQGNSA. The CDR3 spans 18 residues. The trim removed 5 bases at V and 1 base at J, leaving 7 bases unmatched. The CDR3 nucleotides are TGTGCCAGCAGCCACCGACTAGCGGGAGGACTGAACACCGGGGAGCTGTTTTTT. Encoded protein: CASSHRLAGGLNTGELFF.

The chain links TRBV3-1 (or the pseudogene TRBV3-2) to TRBJ2-3; perhaps TRBD1 as D (5 bases). Germline V CDR1 and CDR2: LGHDT, YNNKEL (reference sequence). The CDR3 runs to 14 residues. Trimming removed 4 bases from V and 2 bases from J, with 10 bases in between. As DNA, the CDR3 is TGTGCCAGCAGCCGCCAGGGATCCACAGATACGCAGTATTTT. The encoded protein is CASSRQGSTDTQYF.

The chain couples TRBV27 to TRBJ1-2, with 8 nucleotides matching TRBD1. J gave up 1 base and V 6 bases, and 4 bases lay outside the gene matches. Germline CDR1 MNHEY, CDR2 SMNVEV (reference sequence). The CDR3 consists of 14 residues. The CDR3 loop reads CASSNGQGNYGYTF. The DNA for the CDR3 is TGTGCCAGCAGCAACGGACAGGGTAACTATGGCTACACCTTC.

The rearrangement uses TRBV18 and TRBJ2-5; D is possibly TRBD2 (6 bases). Germline-derived CDR1 and CDR2 are KGHSH and LQKENI. This CDR3 region has 13 residues. V was cut by 4 bases and J by 5 bases, with 11 bases left in between. Here the CDR3 reads CASSRSGGETQYF. In DNA form, the CDR3 reads TGTGCCAGCTCACGGAGTGGAGGGGAGACCCAGTACTTC.

The V and J genes are TRBV6-5 and TRBJ2-2, with D perhaps matching TRBD1 (6 bases). The germline gives CDR1 MNHEY, CDR2 SVGAGI. The CDR3 has 14 residues. V shed 6 bases and J shed 6 bases, with 14 bases lying between them. The CDR3 region has the DNA TGTGCCAGCAGCGTAACAGGGATCCCCGGGGAGCTGTTTTTT. It yields the protein CASSVTGIPGELFF.

This sequence joins TRBV6-2 or TRBV6-3 and TRBJ2-5; D ambiguous. This CDR3 contains 12 residues. From germline, CDR1 is MNHEY and CDR2 SVGEGT. V was cut by 4 bases and J by 7 bases, with 10 bases left in between. CDR3 loop: CASSSGYATQYF. CDR3 coding DNA: TGTGCCAGCAGTTCCGGGTACGCGACCCAGTACTTC.

CDR3 in amino acids: CACVDRERFRGYGYTF. DNA of the CDR3: TGTGCCTGCGTCGACAGGGAAAGATTTAGGGGCTATGGCTACACCTTC. This chain connects TRBV30 to TRBJ1-2, with 7 nucleotides matching TRBD1. This CDR3 region has 16 residues. After removal of 6 bases from V and 4 bases from J, the junction contained 17 bases not matched to a gene. Germline V gives CDR1 GTSNPN, CDR2 SVGIG (reference sequence).

This sequence joins TRBV7-2 and TRBJ2-1; D uncertain. V dropped 6 bases and J dropped 0 bases, with 12 bases sitting between them. CDR3 length equals 15 residues. The V gene's germline CDR1 is SGHTA and CDR2 FQGNSA. The CDR3 sequence: CASRSPAVSYNEQFF. As DNA, the CDR3 is TGTGCCAGCAGATCCCCTGCGGTCTCCTACAATGAGCAGTTCTTC.

V and J are TRBV29-1 and TRBJ1-1; D might be TRBD1 (6 bases). V lost 3 bases, J lost 1 base, and 9 bases lay in between. The V gene's germline CDR1 is SQVTM and CDR2 ANQGSEA. The CDR3 runs to 13 residues. The CDR3 region has the DNA TGCAGCGTTGATCAGGGACAGAACACTGAAGCTTTCTTT. Its protein product is CSVDQGQNTEAFF.

J is TRBJ1-2 and V is TRBV10-3; no definite D call. Trimming cost V 3 bases and J 3 bases, with 8 bases left between them. Germline CDR1 ENHRY, CDR2 SYGVKD. CDR3 length: 13 residues. This CDR3 is CAISEQNHYGYTF. The CDR3 DNA follows: TGTGCCATCAGTGAACAGAACCACTATGGCTACACCTTC.

This chain connects TRBV2 to TRBJ2-1, with 12 bases aligning to TRBD2. This CDR3 region has 15 residues. Losses at the gene ends were 2 bases for V and 4 bases for J; bases not matched to a gene: 0. In germline, CDR1 is SNHLY, CDR2 FYNNEI. CDR3 in DNA: TGTGCCAGCAGTGAACTAGCGGGGGGGTACAATGAGCAGTTCTTC. This encodes CASSELAGGYNEQFF. Combining the CDR3 with reference TRBV2 and TRBJ2-1 gives the whole variable domain EPEVTQTPSHQVTQMGQEVILRCVPISNHLYFYWYRQILGQKVEFLVSFYNNEISEKSEIFDDQFSVERPDGSNFTLKIRSTKLEDSAMYFCASSELAGGYNEQFFGPGTRLTVL.

The rearrangement joins TRBV15 to TRBJ1-2; D gene unclear. There are 13 residues in the CDR3. V gave up 3 bases and J gave up 7 bases, with 12 bases separating them. Germline CDR1 is LNHNV and CDR2 is YYDKDF (reference sequence). CDR3 sequence (DNA): TGTGCCACCAGCAGCGATCTTTTCGGTGGCTACACCTTC. As protein: CATSSDLFGGYTF.